Listed here are 9 T cell receptor beta chains from one sample, sequenced in a study of blood T cell repertoires in COVID-19. Sequenced by immunoSEQ multiplex PCR; TCRdb stores in-frame clones only, minus some. The repertoire holds more than 150,000 clones, around 83% seen once, with 10% to 15% in the top ten. Sequenced sample: peripheral blood. These receptors originate from a man in his 70s who had recovered from COVID-19.

The chain joins TRBV5-1 to TRBJ2-1; 11 bases line up with TRBD2. There are 15 residues in the CDR3. Trimming took 4 bases from V and 5 from J; bases not matched to a gene: 5. CDR1 SGHRS and CDR2 YFSETQ come from the germline V gene. As DNA, the CDR3 is TGCGCCAGCAGCCCGGGGACTAGCGGCGACAATGAGCAGTTCTTC. The encoded protein is CASSPGTSGDNEQFF.

The rearrangement links TRBV11-2 to TRBJ2-3; tentatively, D is TRBD1 (6 bases). This CDR3 contains 15 residues. Per the germline V gene, CDR1 is SGHAT and CDR2 is FQNNGV. V was clipped by 1 base and J by 4 bases, with 12 bases between them. CDR3 sequence: CASSLGTERSDTQYF. In DNA, the CDR3 is TGTGCCAGCAGCTTAGGGACAGAGAGATCAGATACGCAGTATTTT.

V and J are TRBV7-9 and TRBJ2-2, with 9 bases matching TRBD2. Germline trimming cut 5 bases from V and 6 bases from J; bases unmatched to any gene: 10. Germline V gives CDR1 SEHNR, CDR2 FQNEAQ (reference sequence). CDR3 size: 16 residues. This chain's CDR3 is CASSRQGGRAPGELFF. The CDR3 nucleotides read TGTGCCAGCAGCCGCCAGGGCGGGAGGGCCCCCGGGGAGCTGTTTTTT.

V gene TRBV14 combines with J gene TRBJ1-1, with TRBD1 identical over 7 bases. CDR1 and CDR2 from the germline V gene are SGHDN and FVKESK. With 7 bases clipped from V and 0 bases from J, the junction kept 2 bases outside the gene matches. There are 13 residues in the CDR3. The CDR3 bases are TGTGCCAGCACGGGACAGCTGAACACTGAAGCTTTCTTT. Translated, it gives CASTGQLNTEAFF.

The chain's CDR3 is CAWSVSLEAQPQHF. The CDR3, as DNA: TGTGCCTGGAGTGTTTCCCTCGAGGCTCAGCCCCAGCATTTT. This chain connects TRBV30 to TRBJ1-5; no firm D call. The germline gives CDR1 GTSNPN, CDR2 SVGIG (reference sequence). This CDR3 spans 14 amino acids. The V end lost 0 bases, the J end lost 6 bases, and 12 bases lay between the germline ends.

This clone was counted a few times. The CDR3 nucleotides are TGTGCCAGCAGCCAGGCCCTAGCGGGAGGGCCGAGTAATGAGCAGTTCTTC. Its protein product is CASSQALAGGPSNEQFF. The rearrangement links TRBV11-2 to TRBJ2-1; 12 bases are a match to TRBD2. Germline V gene lookup returns CDR1 SGHAT and CDR2 FQNNGV. After removal of 5 bases from V and 7 bases from J, the junction contained 12 bases not matched to a gene. The CDR3 is 17 amino acids.

This clone showed up just a few times. The chain couples TRBV9 to TRBJ2-1, with 10 nucleotides matching TRBD2. Looked up from germline, CDR1 is SGDLS and CDR2 is YYNGEE. V lost 3 bases to trimming and J lost 7 bases; unmatched junction nucleotides: 10. This CDR3 comprises 16 residues. The CDR3 DNA sequence: TGTGCCAGCAGCGAAGAGCTAGCGGGAGTGGGTAATGAGCAGTTCTTC. Protein sequence: CASSEELAGVGNEQFF.

The J gene is TRBJ1-1, the V gene TRBV7-2; tentatively, D is TRBD1 (6 bases). This CDR3 spans 15 amino acids. Trimming left V 4 bases short and J 1 base short, with 13 bases between. The germline V gene encodes CDR1 SGHTA and CDR2 FQGNSA. CDR3: CASSWTAVTNTEAFF. The CDR3 region has the DNA TGTGCCAGCAGCTGGACAGCAGTAACGAACACTGAAGCTTTCTTT.

The CDR3, as DNA: TGTGCCAGCAGCTTGGGAGTGTGGGACTCCCCAGGGCGCCCCTACAATGAGCAGTTCTTC. It is translated as CASSLGVWDSPGRPYNEQFF. The chain employs TRBV5-4 and TRBJ2-1, with a weak D call TRBD2 (6 bases). The V and J ends lost 0 bases and 2 bases respectively, with 24 bases between them. CDR1 and CDR2 (germline): SGHNT, YYREEE (reference sequence). The CDR3 is made up of 20 amino acids.